A selection of T cell receptor beta chains follows, all from one sample in a study of blood T cell repertoires in COVID-19. The method was immunoSEQ multiplex PCR; TCRdb's version includes in-frame clones alone and lacks a portion of them. This table has approximately 140,000 clones, approximately 84% appearing once. Sequenced material: peripheral blood. The receptors come from a human donor in a cohort sampled during active COVID-19. Both conserved end residues are part of each CDR3. D genes are given only for firm matches. Only part of the rows carry a size: once, few, many, or a class if the clone is expanded.

>TRBJ1-2|TRBV30|-|-
TGTGCCTGGATGCAGGGCCCCTATGGCTACACCTTC
CAWMQGPYGYTF
>TRBJ2-1|TRBV6-6|-|TRBD2
TGTGCCAGCAGTCCGTTTCCCGCGGCTTCCGCGGGGGACAATGAGCAGTTCTTC
CASSPFPAASAGDNEQFF
>TRBJ1-5|TRBV21-1|few|-
TGTGCCAGCAGCAAACGCCTCGCGTGTCAGCCCCAGCATTTT
CASSKRLACQPQHF
>TRBJ2-3|TRBV19|-|-
TGTGCCAGTAGTAAAACTTTCTACGAGCGGACAGATACGCAGTATTTT
CASSKTFYERTDTQYF
>TRBJ1-1|TRBV7-9|-|TRBD1
TGTGCCAGCAGCCTTTACAGGGGGACTGAAGCTTTCTTT
CASSLYRGTEAFF
>TRBJ1-1|TRBV6-5|-|-
TGTGCCAGCAGTTACTCGCGGCCTAACACTGAAGCTTTCTTT
CASSYSRPNTEAFF
>TRBJ2-5|TRBV5-6|-|-
TGTGCCAGCAGCTTGAAGACACAAGAGACCCAGTACTTC
CASSLKTQETQYF
>TRBJ1-5|TRBV19|-|TRBD1
TGTGCCAGTAGTATTCCTCGGACAGGGGGCGGAGGCAATCAGCCCCAGCATTTT
CASSIPRTGGGGNQPQHF
>TRBJ2-3|TRBV12-5|once|-
TGTGCTAGTGGTTTGGTAGGAGCCAGCCCCACAGATACGCAGTATTTT
CASGLVGASPTDTQYF
>TRBJ2-3|TRBV30|-|-
TGTGCCTGGAATCGGGGAACAAACACAGATACGCAGTATTTT
CAWNRGTNTDTQYF
>TRBJ2-1|TRBV6-2/TRBV6-3|once|-
TGTGCCAGCAGTCCCGGGGGAGGAGTTCGAAATGAGCAGTTCTTC
CASSPGGGVRNEQFF
>TRBJ1-2|TRBV21-1|-|-
TGTGCCAGCAGCAAAGGGGGCCTGAGTTATGGCTACACCTTC
CASSKGGLSYGYTF
>TRBJ2-7|TRBV2|-|TRBD1
TGTGCCAGCAGTGGCCTTCCGGGACAGGGAGCCAACGAGCAGTACTTC
CASSGLPGQGANEQYF
>TRBJ2-7|TRBV27|-|-
TGTGCCAGCAACCCGGGGCAGGGGACCTACGAGCAGTACTTC
CASNPGQGTYEQYF
>TRBJ1-1|TRBV10-2|-|-
TGCGCCAGCAGTGAGTCACGGGGGACTGAAGCTTTCTTT
CASSESRGTEAFF
>TRBJ2-6|TRBV9|-|-
TGTGCCAGCAGCGTCCAAGAGACATTAGATCTAGGGGCCAACGTCCTGACTTTC
CASSVQETLDLGANVLTF
>TRBJ2-7|TRBV5-1|-|TRBD2
TGCGCCAGCAGTTATACTAGCGGGGGACCATACGAGCAGTACTTC
CASSYTSGGPYEQYF
>TRBJ1-1|TRBV7-3|-|TRBD1
TGTGCCAGCAGCTTAATAGGGGGACAGCGGAACACTGAAGCTTTCTTT
CASSLIGGQRNTEAFF
>TRBJ2-5|TRBV9|-|-
TGTGCCAGCAGCGACGGACTATCGCCTCAAGAGACCCAGTACTTC
CASSDGLSPQETQYF
>TRBJ2-2|TRBV5-1|-|-
TGCGCCAGCAGCTCAACAGGGAGGGTGAACACCGGGGAGCTGTTTTTT
CASSSTGRVNTGELFF
>TRBJ2-1|TRBV9|-|-
TGTGCCAGCAGCCCGCGTTTAGCCTCCTACAATGAGCAGTTCTTC
CASSPRLASYNEQFF
>TRBJ2-3|TRBV5-3|-|-
TGTGCCAGATTTCCGACTCGGGGCACAGATACGCAGTATTTT
CARFPTRGTDTQYF
>TRBJ2-1|TRBV6-6|-|TRBD2
TGTGCCAGCAGTCACGGACTAGCGGGGGCCAAGGGAAATGAGCAGTTCTTC
CASSHGLAGAKGNEQFF
>TRBJ1-1|TRBV7-2|-|TRBD1
TGTGCCAGCAGCGCAAGACAGGGTACTACTGAAGCTTTCTTT
CASSARQGTTEAFF
>TRBJ2-7|TRBV7-9|-|-
TGTGCCAGCAGCCGAGGATCCGAGCAGTACTTC
CASSRGSEQYF
>TRBJ1-2|TRBV27|-|TRBD1
TGTGCCAGCAGTTTAAGGGACAGAGTCGGGTTCGGATATGGCTACACCTTC
CASSLRDRVGFGYGYTF
>TRBJ1-5|TRBV12-3/TRBV12-4|-|TRBD1
TGTGCCAGCAGCAGGGACAGAAATCAGCCCCAGCATTTT
CASSRDRNQPQHF
>TRBJ1-2|TRBV6-5|once|TRBD1
TGTGCCAGCAGTTCCAAGGACAGGGCGGGGGGCTACACCTTC
CASSSKDRAGGYTF
>TRBJ2-5|TRBV7-2|-|TRBD2
TGTGCCAGCAGCTTAGCCGGACTAGCGGTACAAGAGACCCAGTACTTC
CASSLAGLAVQETQYF
>TRBJ2-1|TRBV4-3|-|-
TGCGCCAGCAGCCACCAACAGGGAAATGAGCAGTTCTTC
CASSHQQGNEQFF
>TRBJ2-7|TRBV5-4|-|TRBD1
TGTGCCACCACTTACAGGGGGCAGTACGAGCAGTACTTC
CATTYRGQYEQYF
>TRBJ2-3|TRBV5-1|-|TRBD1
TGCGCCAGCAGACCGACAGGGTTTCCCACAGATACGCAGTATTTT
CASRPTGFPTDTQYF